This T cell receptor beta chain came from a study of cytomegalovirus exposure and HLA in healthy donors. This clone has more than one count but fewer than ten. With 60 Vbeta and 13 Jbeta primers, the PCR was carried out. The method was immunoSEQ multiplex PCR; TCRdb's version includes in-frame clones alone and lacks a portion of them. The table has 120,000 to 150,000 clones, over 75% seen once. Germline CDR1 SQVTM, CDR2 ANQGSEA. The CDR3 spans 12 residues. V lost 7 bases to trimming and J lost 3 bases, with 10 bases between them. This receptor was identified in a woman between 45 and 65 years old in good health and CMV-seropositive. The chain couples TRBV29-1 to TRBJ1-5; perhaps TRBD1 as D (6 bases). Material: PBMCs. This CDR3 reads CSAGQLNQPQHF. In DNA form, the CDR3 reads TGCAGCGCCGGACAGCTCAATCAGCCCCAGCATTTT.